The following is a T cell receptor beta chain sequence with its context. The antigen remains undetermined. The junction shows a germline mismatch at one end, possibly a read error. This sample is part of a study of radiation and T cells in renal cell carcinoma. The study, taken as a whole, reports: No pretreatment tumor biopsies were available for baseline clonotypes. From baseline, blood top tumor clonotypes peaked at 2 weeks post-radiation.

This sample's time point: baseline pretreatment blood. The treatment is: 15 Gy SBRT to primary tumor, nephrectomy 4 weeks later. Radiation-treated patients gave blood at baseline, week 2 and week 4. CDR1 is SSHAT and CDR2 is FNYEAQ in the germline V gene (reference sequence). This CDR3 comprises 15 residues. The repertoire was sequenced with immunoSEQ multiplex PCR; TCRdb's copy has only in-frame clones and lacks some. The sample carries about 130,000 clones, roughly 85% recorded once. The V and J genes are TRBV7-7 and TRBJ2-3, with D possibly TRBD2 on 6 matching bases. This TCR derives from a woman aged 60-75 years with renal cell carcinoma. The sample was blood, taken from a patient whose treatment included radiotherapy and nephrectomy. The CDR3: CASSLSSGNTDTQYF. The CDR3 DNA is TGTGCTAGCAGCTTAAGTAGCGGCAACACAGATACGCAGTATTTT.